This TCR beta chain was recorded in a study of blood T cell repertoires in COVID-19 (TCRdb year 2020). As for the study more broadly: Collaborator samples came from the United States, Italy and Spain and covered acute and convalescent phases of COVID-19. Samples came from the ongoing ImmuneRACE study (first 160 participants) plus 1,254 subjects from 6 global collaborators. Subjects who had been exposed to COVID-19, were actively infected with it, or had recovered from it provided the deeply sampled blood TCRbeta repertoires that made up the dataset. The repertoires were made available in a free public database intended to serve as a resource for research on the immune response to SARS-CoV-2. Nearly every sample came with metadata listing a de-identified subject ID, COVID-19 status, age in years and sex. Where available, HLA class I and class II types were taken from metadata supplied by the sample provider and were not determined by assay-based typing. The prospective study material was composed of cDNA or gDNA derived from T cells, B-cell-depleted T cells, or PBMCs.

What the work shows at the level of the full study, not this receptor alone: The quantity of clinical and demographic metadata differed by source and by participant and was supplied without curation.

The collaborating institutions used their own protocols to collect whole blood in K2EDTA tubes. For TCRbeta analysis, collaborators shipped samples as frozen whole blood, isolated PBMCs, or DNA extracted from either of those sample types. TCRbeta CDR3 regions were amplified from genomic DNA by means of the immunoSEQ Assay, a bias-controlled multiplex PCR. The paper's data handling went like this. Nucleated cell counts per sample were estimated from amplification of reference gene primers within the assay. To quantify the absolute abundance of each unique TCRbeta CDR3 rearrangement, sequence reads were collapsed and filtered. Productive Simpson clonality was computed per sample as the square root of Simpson's diversity index over productive rearrangements. TCRdb took over this immuneACCESS table, retaining in-frame rearrangements with V and J assigned. Such tables are incomplete; in checked studies, under half of the missing clones stem from an unresolved V gene, and the remainder is unexplained. For V, J and clone size, that table is used; D and trimming come from the DNA. Across this sample there are about 72,000 clones, with 70% to 90% seen only once. Of the sample, around 8.1% is held by the ten largest clones.

Based on the germline V gene, the CDR1 and CDR2 sequences are SNHLY and FYNNEI. The CDR3, from cysteine to phenylalanine, totals 13 residues. The CDR3 DNA has 39 bases and is translated from base 1. At the junction V is shortened by 8 bases and J by 3 bases; bases outside the gene matches: 4. Of note for this clone: What antigen it recognizes has not been identified. Base qualities are not recorded, but no much larger clone differs from it by a single base.

The sequencing sample was made of peripheral blood. The sequence links TRBV2 to TRBJ2-3; 8 bases in the middle match TRBD2. This clonotype was sampled from a man aged 25 to 40 with acute or convalescent COVID-19. The nucleotides read TGTGCCAGCGAGCGGGAGTCGACAGATACGCAGTATTTT. This sequence encodes CASERESTDTQYF.